This T cell receptor (beta chain) stems from a study of blood T cells in healthy people across ages. Study context: The capture of about one barcoded beta molecule per two T cells was achieved by template switching.

A J-beta primer mix and a sample-barcoded 5' primer were used in a second PCR of about 7 to 12 cycles. TCRdb fed the 5' RACE reads into MiXCR, producing one record per CDR3 protein. Found here are 780,000 or so distinct CDR3 sequences, 20% to 25% of them singletons; the top ten hold 3% to 4%. Overall study results and limits: Naive T cell percentage and TCR beta diversity correlated strongly. One million T cells yielded diversity estimates that were considered underestimates.

This clonotype was found a few times. What it binds is not known. The sample also formed part of further work on T cells of mothers and their children. That study adds: Study donors consisted of a few healthy Caucasian mothers and their six children.

This TCR was recovered from a boy between 10 and 17 years old in good health. The sequencing input was blood.

CDR3 protein: CASSYEDTLGEQYF. In DNA, the CDR3 is TGTGCCAGCAGTTACGAGGATACCCTTGGGGAGCAGTACTTC. The chain uses TRBV6-5 and TRBJ2-7; no clear D. The CDR3 has 14 residues. Trimming removed 2 bases from V and 7 bases from J, with 15 bases in between. Germline assignment: CDR1 MNHEY and CDR2 SVGAGI.